The text below deals with one T cell receptor (beta chain). It lacks a known antigen. Base-call qualities are not available, and no considerably larger clone is one nucleotide away. The trim is 4 bases for V and 8 bases for J, with a gap of 24 bases between the germline ends. CDR1 and CDR2, per the germline V gene, are MGHDK and SYGVNS. Reading from cysteine to phenylalanine, the CDR3 counts 16 amino acids. The sequence is cut down to CDR3 DNA, 48 bases in frame from base 1. The trial excluded patients who had a history of autoimmune disease or who were on systemic immunosuppression. Peripheral blood for TCR sequencing was collected from all dose cohorts at baseline, on cycle 4 day 1, and on cycle 7 day 1. Samples were obtained from an open-label, multicenter, first-in-human phase I dose-escalation trial of ivuxolimab. Adults with locally advanced or metastatic melanoma, renal cell, hepatocellular, or head and neck squamous cell carcinoma were enrolled in the trial. Before TCR sequencing, CD4+ T cells and CD8+ T cells were sorted from peripheral blood as separate populations.

These data belong to a study of OX40 agonist ivuxolimab in advanced cancers. Regarding the complete study: Ivuxolimab was a fully human IgG2 agonistic monoclonal antibody targeting the costimulatory receptor OX40 (CD134). Intravenous ivuxolimab was administered to patients every 2 weeks at six dose levels: 0.01, 0.1, 0.3, 1.5, 3 and 10 mg/kg. Among the approximately 50 dose-escalation patients, about 20 had hepatocellular carcinoma, around 15 melanoma, 9 renal cell carcinoma and 9 head and neck cancer. In the dose-escalation cohort, more than 80% of patients were male, and the mean age was around 65 years with a range of roughly 20 to 85. Patients were allowed to have had prior anti-PD-1, anti-PD-L1 or anti-CTLA-4 therapy, and 40% of the dose-escalation patients had previously received checkpoint inhibitors. Partial responses were achieved by three dose-escalation patients, of whom one had hepatocellular carcinoma and two had cutaneous melanoma. The purpose of peripheral TCRbeta sequencing was to test whether ivuxolimab changed TCR sequence diversity and led to clonal T-cell expansion. The paper covers the monotherapy dose-escalation part of the phase I ivuxolimab trial, which included N of about 50 patients.

Genomic DNA was isolated from the sorted cells so that the TCRbeta CDR3 region could be sequenced. TCRbeta CDR3 regions were sequenced using the immunoSEQ Assay. Here the immuneACCESS table is served through TCRdb, limited to in-frame sequences with V and J called. Missing clones are a known gap in these copies; in checked studies unresolved V genes cover under half, and the rest lacks a known reason. The table for this sample lists 55,000 to 80,000 clones; more than 90% of them were counted only once. The top ten hold 0.55% to 0.8% of the sample. The full study reports these points: Low levels of normalized T-cell clonal expansion were also seen in some nonresponding patients. After ivuxolimab, CD8+ T cells had more expanded clones than CD4+ T cells on average. Partial responders in the 0.1-3.0 mg/kg groups had among the lowest normalized peripheral clonal expansion, especially among CD8+ T cells. Which antigens the clonally expanded peripheral T cells were specific for was not determined. At doses of 0.1 to 3.0 mg/kg, clonal expansion of both CD4+ and CD8+ T cells in blood was seen between baseline and week 6.

The chain couples TRBV25-1 to TRBJ2-7; the D gene identity is not certain. This TCR derives from an adult with an advanced solid tumor such as melanoma, head and neck, liver or kidney cancer. The sample in question was CD4+ or CD8+ T cells sorted from blood, obtained in a trial of the OX40 agonist ivuxolimab. In nucleotides, the sequence is TGTGCCAGCAGTGGCTCCGGCGGCGGAGTGGGTGGTAAGCAGTACTTC. It specifies CASSGSGGGVGGKQYF.